What follows describes a single T cell receptor beta chain. Random hexamers primed reverse transcription of 0.5 to 1 ug RNA. In TCRdb, the immunoSEQ multiplex PCR reads were re-called with MiXCR into one record per CDR3 protein. This table holds 200,000 to 250,000 distinct CDR3 sequences, 94% found once. The source of the sample is a study of CD8 T cells in Susac syndrome. CDR3 length: 12 residues. J lost 9 bases, V lost 4 bases, and 7 bases had no gene match. CDR1 is GTSNPN and CDR2 is SVGIG in the germline V gene (reference sequence). The chain is built from TRBV30 and TRBJ1-2; TRBD1 aligns across 8 bases. Sequences were obtained from CD4+ T cells from PBMCs. The TCR sequence derives from a human donor with Susac syndrome. The CDR3 protein is CAWTGTGFSYTF. The CDR3 DNA reads TGTGCCTGGACCGGGACAGGATTTAGCTACACCTTC. Full variable domain (rest looked up from reference TRBV30 and TRBJ1-2): SQTIHQWPATLVQPVGSPLSLECTVEGTSNPNLYWYRQAAGRGLQLLFYSVGIGQISSEVPQNLSASRPQDRQFILSSKKLLLSDSGFYLCAWTGTGFSYTFGSGTRLTVV.